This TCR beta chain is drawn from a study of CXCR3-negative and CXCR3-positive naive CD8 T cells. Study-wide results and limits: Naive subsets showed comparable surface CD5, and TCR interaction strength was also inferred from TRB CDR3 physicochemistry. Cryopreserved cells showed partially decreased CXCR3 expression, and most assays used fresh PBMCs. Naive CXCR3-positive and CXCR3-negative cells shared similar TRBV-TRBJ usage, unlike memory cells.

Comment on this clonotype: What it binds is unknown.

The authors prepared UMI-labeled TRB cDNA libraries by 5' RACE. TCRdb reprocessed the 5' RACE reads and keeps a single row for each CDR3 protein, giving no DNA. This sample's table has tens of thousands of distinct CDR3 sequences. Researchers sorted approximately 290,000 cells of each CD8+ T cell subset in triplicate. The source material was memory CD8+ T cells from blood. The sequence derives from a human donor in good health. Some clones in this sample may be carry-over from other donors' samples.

CDR3 sequence reads: CASSPTGGGNEQFF. The chain combines TRBV14 with TRBJ2-1; as DNA is missing, the TRBD2 call by TCRdb cannot be tested. The germline gives CDR1 SGHDN, CDR2 FVKESK. CDR3 length: 14 residues. Full variable domain (missing parts from reference TRBV14 and TRBJ2-1): EAGVTQFPSHSVIEKGQTVTLRCDPISGHDNLYWYRRVMGKEIKFLLHFVKESKQDESGMPNNRFLAERTGGTYSTLKVQPAELEDSGVYFCASSPTGGGNEQFFGPGTRLTVL.